This TCR beta chain comes out of a study of cytomegalovirus exposure and HLA in healthy donors. Study outcomes and limitations: Indistinguishable V segments, including TRBV6-2 and TRBV6-3, were excluded. By a later analysis, the bulk of CMV-associated TCR beta chains appeared HLA-restricted.

Amplification used 60 Vbeta primers and 13 Jbeta primers. Measured with immunoSEQ multiplex PCR; TCRdb has only the in-frame clones, and not every one. The sample has about 140,000 clones, about 85% seen once; the top ten hold 2.5% to 3.5%. V lost 0 bases to trimming and J lost 6 bases, with 14 bases between them. This CDR3 comprises 15 residues. CDR1 is SGHRS and CDR2 is YFSETQ in the germline V gene. A remark on this clone: Its antigen is currently unknown.

The clonotype comes from a female donor in good health and CMV-seronegative. The chain uses TRBV5-1 and TRBJ2-3, with a weak D call TRBD2 (5 bases). Sample: PBMCs. This CDR3 is CASSLEYTDSDTQYF. DNA of the CDR3: TGCGCCAGCAGCTTGGAATATACGGACTCGGATACGCAGTATTTT.